One sample yielded the 13 T cell receptor beta chains listed below, sequenced in a study of beta chain features in type 1 diabetes. Whole-study findings and limits: Researchers report that Type 1 diabetes patients had moderately but significantly shorter TCRB CDR3s across all four CD4+ subsets.

Expressed TCRB transcripts were sequenced because the isolated RNA had all been reverse transcribed beforehand. The data were produced by immunoSEQ multiplex PCR, yet TCRdb's version contains in-frame clones alone and is incomplete. The table lists hundreds of thousands of clones, roughly 13% of them singletons. Antigens of these TCRs are unknown. Material for sequencing was naive CD4+ T cells from blood. The source is a man aged 18 to 35 with type 1 diabetes.

This clone occurred a few times. The chain has TRBV7-2 and TRBJ1-5; 7 positions match TRBD1. After removal of 3 bases from V and 11 bases from J, the junction contained 13 bases not matched to a gene. CDR3 length equals 15 residues. Germline lookup yields CDR1 SGHTA and CDR2 FQGNSA. The CDR3 region is CASSLVQLTTGAQHF. DNA of the CDR3: TGTGCCAGCAGCTTGGTACAGCTGACCACAGGGGCCCAGCATTTT.

The chain carries TRBV9 and TRBJ1-1; 9 bases align to TRBD1. Losses at the gene ends were 0 bases for V and 3 bases for J; bases not matched to a gene: 3. The length of the CDR3 is 15 residues. Germline lookup yields CDR1 SGDLS and CDR2 YYNGEE. CDR3 DNA: TGTGCCAGCAGCGTAGACAGGGGGCTGCACACTGAAGCTTTCTTT. Translation gives CASSVDRGLHTEAFF. The whole variable domain, filled in from reference TRBV9 and TRBJ1-1, reads DSGVTQTPKHLITATGQRVTLRCSPRSGDLSVYWYQQSLDQGLQFLIQYYNGEERAKGNILERFSAQQFPDLHSELNLSSLELGDSALYFCASSVDRGLHTEAFFGQGTRLTVV.

The chain employs TRBV7-3 and TRBJ2-5, with a weak D call TRBD2 (5 bases). The CDR3 loop spans 13 amino acids. Germline loops: CDR1 SGHTA, CDR2 FQGTGA. Trimming shortened V by 2 bases and J by 5 bases, and 9 bases separated the two germline ends. The chain's CDR3 is CASSLSWEETQYF. CDR3 coding DNA: TGTGCCAGCAGCTTATCTTGGGAGGAGACCCAGTACTTC.

V is TRBV6-6 and J is TRBJ2-2, with TRBD1 as a possible D gene (5 bases). The CDR3 runs to 14 residues. Germline V gene lookup returns CDR1 MNHNY and CDR2 SVGAGI (reference sequence). The V end lost 9 bases, the J end lost 0 bases, and 11 bases lay between the germline ends. The CDR3 nucleotides read TGTGCCAGTCGACAGCGCCCGAACACCGGGGAGCTGTTTTTT. It codes for CASRQRPNTGELFF.

The chain carries TRBV2 and TRBJ1-3, with a tentative D call TRBD1 (6 bases). The germline V gene has CDR1 SNHLY and CDR2 FYNNEI. The CDR3 has 13 amino acids. Between the trimmed V and J ends, which lost 5 bases and 2 bases, there was a span of 7 bases. CDR3 in DNA: TGTGCCAGCAGTTCAGGGGCTGGAAACACCATATATTTT. Protein: CASSSGAGNTIYF.

The chain joins TRBV19 to TRBJ1-1; D call uncertain. Trimming shortened V by 5 bases and J by 7 bases, and 20 bases separated the two germline ends. The V gene's germline CDR1 is LNHDA and CDR2 SQIVND (reference sequence). This CDR3 is built from 15 residues. The CDR3 DNA sequence: TGTGCCAGTAGTCCTCTTCTGGACGACATGGGTGAAGCTTTCTTT. The encoded protein is CASSPLLDDMGEAFF.

This clone was counted only a few times. Other nucleotide sequences in the sample specify the same CDR3. This chain uses TRBV18 with TRBJ1-1; the match to TRBD1 covers 7 bases. V lost 6 bases and J lost 0; bases outside the gene matches: 7. The CDR3 sequence is 15 residues long. From germline, CDR1 is KGHSH and CDR2 LQKENI. As DNA, the CDR3 is TGTGCCAGCTCCCCAGGAACAGGGGTGAACACTGAAGCTTTCTTT. It yields the protein CASSPGTGVNTEAFF.

This clone has more than one count but fewer than ten. This rearrangement joins TRBV29-1 to TRBJ1-1; unclear D gene. The CDR3 totals 12 residues. V lost 7 bases and J 7 bases, leaving 16 bases between the germline ends. The germline CDR1 and CDR2 sequences are SQVTM and ANQGSEA. CDR3 DNA: TGCAGCGGTTGGTGGCAGAATTATGAAGCTTTCTTT. Translated, it gives CSGWWQNYEAFF.

In its sample, this clone was seen many times. The sample holds other DNA sequences that translate to the same CDR3. The gene calls are TRBV30 and TRBJ2-3; D is unresolved. The CDR3 consists of 13 residues. CDR1 GTSNPN and CDR2 SVGIG come from the germline V gene (reference sequence). V was clipped by 0 bases and J by 4 bases, with 8 bases between them. CDR3 region: CAWSVGGPDTQYF. CDR3 coding DNA: TGTGCCTGGAGTGTTGGTGGGCCAGATACGCAGTATTTT.

This chain joins TRBV18 and TRBJ2-1; TRBD1 might be the D (5 bases). Trimming shortened V by 4 bases and J by 1 base, and 14 bases separated the two germline ends. Per germline, CDR1 KGHSH and CDR2 LQKENI. The CDR3 contains 16 residues. This CDR3 is CASSLRRDLSYNEQFF. The CDR3 DNA is TGTGCCAGCTCACTTCGCAGGGATCTATCCTACAATGAGCAGTTCTTC. Drawing the rest from reference TRBV18 and TRBJ2-1, the complete variable domain is NAGVMQNPRHLVRRRGQEARLRCSPMKGHSHVYWYRQLPEEGLKFMVYLQKENIIDESGMPKERFSAEFPKEGPSILRIQQVVRGDSAAYFCASSLRRDLSYNEQFFGPGTRLTVL.

Concerning this clone: One end of the junction varies from germline; a read error may be responsible. The V and J genes are TRBV30 and TRBJ1-5; a weak D match, TRBD1 (5 bases). This CDR3 is 14 amino acids long. Germline V gene sequence: CDR1 GTSNPN, CDR2 SVGIG (reference sequence). The DNA of the CDR3 is TGTGTCTGGAGTGTAGGGCCTCAGGGTCAGCCCCAGCATTTT. Protein product: CVWSVGPQGQPQHF.

This chain connects TRBV7-9 to TRBJ2-3; unclear D gene. Germline lookup yields CDR1 SEHNR and CDR2 FQNEAQ (reference sequence). V lost 1 base, J lost 0 bases, and 8 bases lay in between. CDR3 size: 15 residues. CDR3 protein: CASSLGQPSTDTQYF. CDR3 bases: TGTGCCAGCAGCTTAGGGCAACCAAGCACAGATACGCAGTATTTT.

The sample holds a few counts of this clone. This chain links TRBV28 with TRBJ2-2, with D perhaps matching TRBD1 (6 bases). The CDR3 has 14 residues. V gave up 7 bases and J gave up 1 base, with 10 bases separating them. Germline V gene lookup returns CDR1 MDHEN and CDR2 SYDVKM. CDR3 in amino acids: CASMGAKNTGELFF. The DNA of the CDR3 is TGTGCCAGCATGGGGGCAAAGAACACCGGGGAGCTGTTTTTT.